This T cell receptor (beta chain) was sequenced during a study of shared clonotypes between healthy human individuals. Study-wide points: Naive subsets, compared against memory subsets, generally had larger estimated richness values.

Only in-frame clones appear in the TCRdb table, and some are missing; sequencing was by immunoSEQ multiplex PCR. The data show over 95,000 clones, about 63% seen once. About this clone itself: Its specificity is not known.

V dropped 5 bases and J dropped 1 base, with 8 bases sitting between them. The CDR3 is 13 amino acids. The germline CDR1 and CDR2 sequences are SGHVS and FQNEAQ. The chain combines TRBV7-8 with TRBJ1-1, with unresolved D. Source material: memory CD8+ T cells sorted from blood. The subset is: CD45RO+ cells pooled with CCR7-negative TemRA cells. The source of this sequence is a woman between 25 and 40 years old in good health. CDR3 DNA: TGTGCCAGCAGCATGACACAGAACACTGAAGCTTTCTTT. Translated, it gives CASSMTQNTEAFF.